The 5 T cell receptor delta chains reported below all come from one sample, sequenced in a study of delta chains in infants with herpesvirus infections. Gamma-chain- and delta-chain-specific primers converted PBMC RNA into TCR cDNA. TCRdb called clones anew from the RT-PCR reads with CATT. The table records about 850 delta-chain clones, about a fifth of them present only once. The source was peripheral blood, collected at time point 2 of longitudinal follow-up. The receptors were gathered from a human donor who was a Ugandan infant, either HIV-exposed or HIV-unexposed (not recorded which).

The chain uses TRDV2 and TRDJ2; 7 bases map to TRDD3. V was clipped by 3 bases and J by 3 bases; unmatched bases: 6. This CDR3 contains 15 residues. Germline CDR1 GEAIGNYY, CDR2 EKD. This CDR3 is CACDQILGMTAQLFF. The DNA for the CDR3 is TGTGCCTGTGACCAGATACTGGGGATGACAGCACAACTCTTCTTT.

The chain uses TRDV1 and TRDJ3, with 11 bases lining up with TRDD3. CDR1 and CDR2 from the germline V gene are TSWWSYY and QGS. The J segment lost 0 bases and the V segment lost 0 bases, leaving 19 bases of the junction unmatched. The CDR3 contains 25 residues. The CDR3 DNA follows: TGTGCTCTTGGGGAACTAAAAGACCCCCCTTCCTCCACTGGGGGATACTCCTGGGACACCCGACAGATGTTTTTC. Its protein product is CALGELKDPPSSTGGYSWDTRQMFF.

Relative to its sample, this clone is medium-sized (0.01 to 0.1%). The rearrangement uses TRDV2 and TRDJ3, with 7 nucleotides matching TRDD3. The CDR3 loop spans 16 amino acids. Germline V gives CDR1 GEAIGNYY, CDR2 EKD. J gave up 0 bases and V 3 bases, and 1 base lay outside the gene matches. DNA of the CDR3: TGTGCCTGTGACTGGGGGAGCTCCTGGGACACCCGACAGATGTTTTTC. It encodes CACDWGSSWDTRQMFF.

This clone was seen only once. The genes are TRDV2 and TRDJ3; 11 nucleotides line up with TRDD3. This CDR3 spans 17 amino acids. Trimming cost V 3 bases and J 2 bases; bases outside gene matches: 2. In germline, CDR1 is GEAIGNYY, CDR2 EKD. DNA of the CDR3: TGTGCCTGTGACGTACTGGGGGATACCTGGGACACCCGACAGATGTTTTTC. It yields the protein CACDVLGDTWDTRQMFF.

This clone is large (0.1 to 1%) in the sample. The rearrangement links TRDV1 to TRDJ1; 7 bases are a match to TRDD3. Looked up from germline, CDR1 is TSWWSYY and CDR2 is QGS. This CDR3 is built from 20 residues. V trimming: 3 bases; J trimming: 0 bases; junction bases outside the gene matches: 19. CDR3 nucleotide sequence: TGTGCTCTTGGGGAGGGAGGGAGATCCCTGGGGGCCTCGGACACCGATAAACTCATCTTT. Protein product: CALGEGGRSLGASDTDKLIF.